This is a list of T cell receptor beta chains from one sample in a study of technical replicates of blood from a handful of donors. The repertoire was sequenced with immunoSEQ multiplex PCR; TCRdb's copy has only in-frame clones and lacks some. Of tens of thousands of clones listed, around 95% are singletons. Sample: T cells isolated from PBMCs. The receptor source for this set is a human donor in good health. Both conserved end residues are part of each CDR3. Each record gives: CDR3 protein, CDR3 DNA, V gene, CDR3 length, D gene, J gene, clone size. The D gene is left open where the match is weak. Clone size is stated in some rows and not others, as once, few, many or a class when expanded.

CDR3: CASSYGQGGNQPQHF; DNA: TGTGCCAGCAGTTACGGACAGGGAGGCAATCAGCCCCAGCATTTT; V: TRBV6-5; length: 15; D: TRBD1; J: TRBJ1-5; size: NA
CDR3: CASRGAGTGNAGELFF; DNA: TGTGCCAGCAGGGGGGCCGGGACAGGGAACGCCGGGGAGCTGTTTTTT; V: TRBV28; length: 16; D: TRBD1; J: TRBJ2-2; size: NA
CDR3: CASRDRSDFSYNSPLHF; DNA: TGCGCCAGCCGAGACAGGTCCGACTTTTCCTATAATTCACCCCTCCACTTT; V: TRBV5-1; length: 17; D: NA; J: TRBJ1-6; size: NA
CDR3: CASSRAADVSYEQYF; DNA: TGTGCCAGCAGTCGAGCGGCGGACGTCTCCTACGAGCAGTACTTC; V: TRBV28; length: 15; D: NA; J: TRBJ2-7; size: NA
CDR3: CASRPGQAGNEKLFF; DNA: TGTGCCAGCAGGCCCGGACAGGCAGGAAATGAAAAACTGTTTTTT; V: TRBV2; length: 15; D: TRBD1; J: TRBJ1-4; size: NA
CDR3: CASSEQGVSYEQYF; DNA: TGTGCCAGCAGTGAACAGGGTGTTTCGTACGAGCAGTACTTC; V: TRBV2; length: 14; D: NA; J: TRBJ2-7; size: once
CDR3: CSVSNGQGNEKLFF; DNA: TGCAGCGTTTCGAATGGACAGGGGAATGAAAAACTGTTTTTT; V: TRBV29-1; length: 14; D: TRBD1; J: TRBJ1-4; size: NA
CDR3: CASSDGSQFYNEQFF; DNA: TGCGCCAGCAGTGACGGGAGTCAGTTTTACAATGAGCAGTTCTTC; V: TRBV10-1; length: 15; D: NA; J: TRBJ2-1; size: NA
CDR3: CASSFPPRSGSSYEQYF; DNA: TGTGCCAGCAGTTTCCCGCCACGTAGCGGTTCCTCCTACGAGCAGTACTTC; V: TRBV28; length: 17; D: NA; J: TRBJ2-7; size: NA
CDR3: CASSLVLRGLDTEAFF; DNA: TGTGCCAGCAGTTTAGTCCTACGGGGTTTGGACACTGAAGCTTTCTTT; V: TRBV28; length: 16; D: NA; J: TRBJ1-1; size: NA
CDR3: CASSFGLKSRGEQYF; DNA: TGTGCCAGCAGCTTCGGTTTGAAGTCCAGGGGCGAGCAGTACTTC; V: TRBV5-6; length: 15; D: NA; J: TRBJ2-7; size: NA
CDR3: CASSLGGGRENTEAFF; DNA: TGTGCCAGCAGCTTAGGCGGTGGCAGGGAGAACACTGAAGCTTTCTTT; V: TRBV11-3; length: 16; D: NA; J: TRBJ1-1; size: NA
CDR3: CASSLGGTSGYTDTQYF; DNA: TGTGCCAGCAGCTTAGGAGGGACTAGCGGCTACACAGATACGCAGTATTTT; V: TRBV11-2; length: 17; D: TRBD2; J: TRBJ2-3; size: NA
CDR3: CASIGSGQVVETQYF; DNA: TGTGCCAGCATCGGAAGCGGACAGGTCGTGGAGACCCAGTACTTC; V: TRBV2; length: 15; D: TRBD1; J: TRBJ2-5; size: NA
CDR3: CATSTDYYEQYF; DNA: TGTGCCACCAGCACAGATTATTACGAGCAGTACTTC; V: TRBV15; length: 12; D: NA; J: TRBJ2-7; size: NA
CDR3: CASSGGSISNQPQHF; DNA: TGTGCCAGTAGCGGAGGGAGCATTAGCAATCAGCCCCAGCATTTT; V: TRBV19; length: 15; D: NA; J: TRBJ1-5; size: NA
CDR3: CASSSQQTRSGANVLTF; DNA: TGTGCCAGCAGCTCGCAACAAACCCGCTCTGGGGCCAACGTCCTGACTTTC; V: TRBV7-9; length: 17; D: NA; J: TRBJ2-6; size: NA
CDR3: CASSSLDRNQPQHF; DNA: TGTGCCAGCAGCTCGTTGGACAGGAATCAGCCCCAGCATTTT; V: TRBV5-5; length: 14; D: TRBD1; J: TRBJ1-5; size: once
CDR3: CAISSAGGEETQYF; DNA: TGTGCCATCAGCTCAGCGGGAGGGGAAGAGACCCAGTACTTC; V: TRBV10-3; length: 14; D: TRBD2; J: TRBJ2-5; size: NA
CDR3: CASSESRQGARHEELFF; DNA: TGTGCCAGCAGCGAAAGCAGACAGGGGGCGCGGCATGAGGAACTGTTTTTT; V: TRBV9; length: 17; D: TRBD1; J: TRBJ1-4; size: NA
CDR3: CAIGTGYGYTF; DNA: TGTGCCATCGGGACAGGTTATGGCTACACCTTC; V: TRBV19; length: 11; D: TRBD1; J: TRBJ1-2; size: NA
CDR3: CSVVPVAGAREGVAFF; DNA: TGCAGCGTTGTGCCCGTGGCAGGGGCCCGCGAGGGGGTTGCTTTCTTT; V: TRBV29-1; length: 16; D: NA; J: TRBJ1-1; size: NA